These T cell receptor beta chains were read from a single sample in a study of shared clonotypes between healthy human individuals. Clones were read by immunoSEQ multiplex PCR, and TCRdb kept only the in-frame ones, dropping some. The sample contains roughly 500,000 clones, around 79% of which appear only once. The specimen was PBMCs. These receptors all stem from a woman in her 40s in good health. Some clones in this sample may be carry-over from other donors' samples. Both conserved end residues are part of each CDR3. Each record gives: clone size, CDR3 length, J gene, V gene, CDR3 protein. Size is stated for part of the rows, as once, few or many counts, or as a class when the clone is expanded.

-	14	TRBJ1-2	TRBV4-2	CASSPLGGEDGYTF
-	13	TRBJ2-7	TRBV28	CASSPPRVYEQYF
few	14	-	TRBV28	CASSLGGLTYEQYF
-	13	TRBJ1-5	TRBV10-3	CAISESNDQPQHF
-	11	TRBJ2-7	TRBV7-9	CASSAAYEQYF
-	14	TRBJ1-4	TRBV7-9	CASHRGATNEKLFF
-	14	TRBJ1-1	TRBV28	CASSLGGWGNEAFF
once	16	TRBJ2-7	TRBV19	CASSTGGLAGGYEQYF
-	15	TRBJ2-2	TRBV9	CASSVIGWGTGELFF
-	13	TRBJ1-2	TRBV28	CASNPAGQYGYTF
-	17	TRBJ2-7	TRBV5-4	CASSHTRRLAGVYEQYF
-	12	TRBJ1-1	TRBV10-3	CAIRSGNTEAFF
-	15	TRBJ1-4	TRBV28	CASSGIQWANEKLFF
once	13	TRBJ1-1	TRBV19	CASSLLMNTEAFF
-	16	TRBJ1-5	TRBV4-1	CASSHAGWGQNQPQHF
-	13	TRBJ1-1	TRBV4-1	CASSQQENTEAFF
-	12	TRBJ1-5	TRBV28	CASSLRGQPQHF
-	16	-	TRBV4-2	CASSQEASGTRYEQYF
-	14	TRBJ1-1	TRBV28	CASSLRGPGTEAFF
-	15	TRBJ2-5	TRBV6-6	CASSYRGRGRETQYF
-	18	TRBJ1-5	TRBV18	CASSPRGPGRASNQPQHF
once	13	TRBJ2-1	TRBV9	CASSVGLNNEQFF
-	15	TRBJ2-2	TRBV30	CAWSEPGGYTGELFF
-	13	TRBJ1-1	TRBV5-1	CASSFFSPAEAFF
-	15	TRBJ2-7	TRBV4-3	CASSRSDLNSYEQYF
-	13	TRBJ2-5	TRBV7-6	CASSFRGEETQYF
-	18	TRBJ1-3	TRBV9	CASSVEGGGVTSGNTIYF
-	15	TRBJ2-7	TRBV5-4	CASSSTYRASYEQYF
-	15	TRBJ2-3	TRBV6-5	CASSYQGTSTDTQYF
-	13	TRBJ1-2	TRBV19	CASNGQGAVGYTF
-	13	TRBJ2-7	TRBV6-6	CASKLGSSYEQYF
-	16	TRBJ2-6	TRBV7-9	CASSLGHTSGANVLTF
-	14	TRBJ2-5	TRBV7-9	CASGETGPRETQYF
-	14	TRBJ2-5	TRBV6-1	CASTQGQGRETQYF
-	13	TRBJ2-7	TRBV18	CASSPLKVYEQYF
-	19	TRBJ2-5	TRBV4-1	CASSQLAPLAGGTQETQYF
-	14	TRBJ2-5	TRBV5-1	CASSVQGGEETQYF
-	15	TRBJ2-2	TRBV7-2	CASSLESGGSGELFF
-	12	TRBJ2-2	TRBV29-1	CSVAGVTGELFF
-	15	TRBJ1-5	TRBV5-4	CASSLNSYSNQPQHF
-	16	TRBJ1-4	TRBV6-1	CASSERAGEGSEKLFF
-	20	TRBJ2-3	TRBV4-2	CASSQDQAGQGGLSTDTQYF
-	14	TRBJ1-5	TRBV27	CASSFNSGDQPQHF
-	13	TRBJ2-3	TRBV7-9	CASSYMDRDGQYF
-	14	TRBJ2-7	TRBV18	CASSPGRTSYEQYF
-	14	TRBJ2-5	TRBV11-3	CASSPHRGLGTQYF
-	13	TRBJ1-2	TRBV7-9	CASSLTGWDGYTF
-	13	TRBJ2-1	TRBV7-2	CASSSELNNEQFF
-	12	TRBJ2-1	TRBV29-1	CSADPVANEQFF
-	14	TRBJ2-7	TRBV5-1	CASSIGLDPYEQYF
once	13	TRBJ1-2	TRBV5-1	CASSFAGGEGYTF
-	16	TRBJ2-2	TRBV7-7	CASSLGTGEGTGELFF
-	12	TRBJ2-3	TRBV2	CASSSRGGAQYF
-	13	TRBJ1-6	TRBV10-3	CASGSGDGSPLHF